One sample yielded the 8 T cell receptor beta chains listed below, sequenced in a study of blood T cells in healthy people across ages. Using a J-beta primer mix together with a sample-barcoded 5' primer, a second PCR was run for roughly 6 to 12 cycles. Each CDR3 protein gets one entry after TCRdb re-called the 5' RACE reads with MiXCR. The sample lists some 790,000 distinct CDR3 sequences, around 26% occurring once. Sequenced: blood. Receptors originate from a woman of 80 years or more in good health.

This clonotype appeared many times. This chain joins TRBV5-6 and TRBJ2-4, with 7 nucleotides matching TRBD2. Germline V lookup: CDR1 SGHDT, CDR2 YYEEEE. Trimming at V came to 4 bases and at J to 6 bases, leaving 7 bases not matched to a gene. CDR3 size: 14 residues. CDR3 sequence reads: CASSVFGGGNIQYF. The CDR3 DNA follows: TGTGCCAGCAGCGTATTTGGGGGGGGAAACATTCAGTACTTC.

The chain employs TRBV7-2 and TRBJ1-3; no firm D call. CDR1 SGHTA and CDR2 FQGNSA come from the germline V gene. Trimming shortened V by 2 bases and J by 4 bases, and 3 bases separated the two germline ends. The CDR3 is 12 amino acids. The CDR3 coding sequence is TGTGCCAGCAGCTTATACGGAAACACCATATATTTT. This encodes CASSLYGNTIYF.

The chain links TRBV5-6 to TRBJ1-2; 9 bases line up with TRBD1. The CDR3 consists of 14 residues. The J segment lost 7 bases and the V segment lost 6 bases, leaving 10 bases of the junction unmatched. Germline V gene sequence: CDR1 SGHDT, CDR2 YYEEEE. CDR3 DNA: TGTGCCAGCACCTTTGGGGACAGGGCTACTGGCTACACCTTC. Protein product: CASTFGDRATGYTF.

Of note for this clonotype: A much larger clone sits a single nucleotide away, making a read error possible. The chain recombines TRBV6-2 or TRBV6-3 with TRBJ1-1; no clear D gene. CDR1 MNHEY and CDR2 SVGEGT come from the germline V gene. The ends were cut back, 7 bases at V and 0 bases at J, with 6 bases in the middle. This CDR3 spans 12 amino acids. In DNA form, the CDR3 reads TGTGCCAGCAACCGGGTGAACACTGAAGCTTTCTTT. Translated: CASNRVNTEAFF.

The chain employs TRBV24-1 and TRBJ2-2; 8 bases align to TRBD1. Unmatched junction bases numbered 7, after V lost 1 base and J lost 7 bases. The CDR3 loop spans 16 amino acids. CDR1 KGHDR and CDR2 SFDVKD come from the germline V gene. CDR3 nucleotide sequence: TGTGCCACCAGTGATTTACACAGGGGGTTTGTCGGGGAGCTGTTTTTT. Translated: CATSDLHRGFVGELFF.

This clonotype was detected a few times. This chain joins TRBV30 and TRBJ2-1; the match to TRBD1 covers 10 bases. J lost 7 bases, V lost 1 base, and 10 bases had no gene match. The germline CDR1 and CDR2 sequences are GTSNPN and SVGIG (reference sequence). The CDR3 runs to 16 residues. The CDR3 nucleotides are TGTGCCTGGAGTGCCCCGGACAGGGGGTGGTGGAATGAGCAGTTCTTC. Its protein product is CAWSAPDRGWWNEQFF.

The V gene is TRBV10-1, the J gene TRBJ1-2; D is possibly TRBD1 (5 bases). The CDR3 length is 13 residues. The germline gives CDR1 WNHNN, CDR2 SYGVQD (reference sequence). V shed 6 bases and J shed 4 bases, with 12 bases lying between them. The CDR3 sequence: CASRSDMFYGYTF. The DNA for the CDR3 is TGCGCCAGCAGGTCGGACATGTTCTATGGCTACACCTTC.

There are many counts of this clonotype. The chain recombines TRBV18 with TRBJ2-7; TRBD1 agrees at 7 bases. J gave up 5 bases and V 0 bases, and 4 bases lay outside the gene matches. The CDR3 contains 14 residues. CDR1 is KGHSH, CDR2 LQKENI, per germline. CDR3 sequence (DNA): TGTGCCAGCTCACCACCACAGGGGATTCACGAGCAGTACTTC. It is translated as CASSPPQGIHEQYF.